This T cell receptor (beta chain) was identified during a study of molecular identifiers for immune sequencing clone quantification. Regarding the study as a whole: The share of molecules held by clones above 20 RNA copies was over 99% in effector cells and under 1% in naive cells.

One entry per CDR3 protein results from TCRdb running MiXCR on the PCR reads. Here the sample spans about 630,000 distinct CDR3 sequences, roughly 27% being singletons. This CDR3 has 17 amino acids. The V and J ends lost 5 bases and 6 bases, in that order; junction bases with no gene match: 11. The germline V gene encodes CDR1 SGHAT and CDR2 FQNNGV. A note on this clonotype: Its antigen remains unidentified.

The chain uses TRBV11-2 and TRBJ2-3, with 13 positions matching TRBD2. The sequence was obtained from a human donor in good health. Some libraries in this study had Jurkat cell RNA spiked in. Sequenced: naive CD8+ T cells from blood, with Jurkat cell RNA spiked in. Sample subset: FACS-sorted CD8+CD4-CCR7+CD45RA+ naive T cells. The CDR3 loop reads CASSHAGTSGIGDTQYF. The CDR3 DNA reads TGTGCCAGCAGCCATGCCGGGACTAGCGGGATCGGGGATACGCAGTATTTT.